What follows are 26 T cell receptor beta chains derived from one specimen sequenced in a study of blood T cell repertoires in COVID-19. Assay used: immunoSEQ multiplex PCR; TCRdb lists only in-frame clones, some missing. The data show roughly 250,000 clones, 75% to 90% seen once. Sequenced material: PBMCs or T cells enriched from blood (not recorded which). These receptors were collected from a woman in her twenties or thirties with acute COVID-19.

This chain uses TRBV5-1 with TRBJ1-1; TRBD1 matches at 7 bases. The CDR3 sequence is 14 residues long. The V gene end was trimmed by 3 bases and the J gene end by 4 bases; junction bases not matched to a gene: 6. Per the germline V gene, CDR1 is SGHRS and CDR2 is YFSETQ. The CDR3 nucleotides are TGCGCCAGCAGCTCGGGAGGGGGCATCACTGAAGCTTTCTTT. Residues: CASSSGGGITEAFF.

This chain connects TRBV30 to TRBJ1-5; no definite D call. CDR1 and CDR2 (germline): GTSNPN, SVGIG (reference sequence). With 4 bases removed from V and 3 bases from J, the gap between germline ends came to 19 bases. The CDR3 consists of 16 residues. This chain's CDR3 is CAWTPTPGSINQPQHF. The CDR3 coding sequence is TGTGCCTGGACCCCCACCCCGGGGTCCATCAATCAGCCCCAGCATTTT.

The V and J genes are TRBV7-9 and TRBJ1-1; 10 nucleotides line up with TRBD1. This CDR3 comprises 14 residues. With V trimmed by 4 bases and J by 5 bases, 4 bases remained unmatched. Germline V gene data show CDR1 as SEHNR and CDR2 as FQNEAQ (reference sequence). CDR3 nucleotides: TGTGCCAGCAGCTCTCGGACAGGGGGGACTGAAGCTTTCTTT. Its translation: CASSSRTGGTEAFF.

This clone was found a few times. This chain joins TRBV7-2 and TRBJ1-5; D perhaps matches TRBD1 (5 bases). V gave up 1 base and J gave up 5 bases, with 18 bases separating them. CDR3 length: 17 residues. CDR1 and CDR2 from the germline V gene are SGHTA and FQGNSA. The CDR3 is CASSLEQAINPYQPQHF. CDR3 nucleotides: TGTGCCAGCAGCTTAGAACAGGCGATCAACCCCTATCAGCCCCAGCATTTT.

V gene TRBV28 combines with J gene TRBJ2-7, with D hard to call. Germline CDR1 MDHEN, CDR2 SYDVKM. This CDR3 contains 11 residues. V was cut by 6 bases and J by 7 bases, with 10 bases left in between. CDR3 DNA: TGTGCCAGCAGCCTCGGGTTGGAGCAGTACTTC. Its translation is CASSLGLEQYF. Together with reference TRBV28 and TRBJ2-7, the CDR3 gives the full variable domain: DVKVTQSSRYLVKRTGEKVFLECVQDMDHENMFWYRQDPGLGLRLIYFSYDVKMKEKGDIPEGYSVSREKKERFSLILESASTNQTSMYLCASSLGLEQYFGPGTRLTVT.

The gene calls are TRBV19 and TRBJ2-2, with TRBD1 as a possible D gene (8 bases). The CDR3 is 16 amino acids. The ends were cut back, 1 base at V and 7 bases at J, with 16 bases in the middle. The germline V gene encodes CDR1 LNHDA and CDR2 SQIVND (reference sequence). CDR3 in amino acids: CASSIGAGTGHGELFF. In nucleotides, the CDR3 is TGTGCCAGTAGTATAGGAGCGGGGACAGGACACGGGGAGCTGTTTTTT.

The CDR3 loop reads CASSLVGGGSQETQYF. The DNA of the CDR3 is TGTGCCAGCAGCTTAGTCGGCGGGGGGAGTCAAGAGACCCAGTACTTC. The chain combines TRBV11-2 with TRBJ2-5; 8 bases map to TRBD2. CDR3 length equals 16 residues. Germline trimming cut 1 base from V and 2 bases from J; bases unmatched to any gene: 6. Germline values: CDR1 SGHAT, CDR2 FQNNGV.

The CDR3 region has the DNA TGTGCCAGCTCACCCGGACAGGAACTTAATGAAAAACTGTTTTTT. This sequence encodes CASSPGQELNEKLFF. The J gene is TRBJ1-4, the V gene TRBV18, with 7 positions matching TRBD1. V lost 3 bases, J lost 4 bases, and 5 bases stayed unmatched. This CDR3 is built from 15 residues. CDR1 is KGHSH and CDR2 is LQKENI in the germline V gene.

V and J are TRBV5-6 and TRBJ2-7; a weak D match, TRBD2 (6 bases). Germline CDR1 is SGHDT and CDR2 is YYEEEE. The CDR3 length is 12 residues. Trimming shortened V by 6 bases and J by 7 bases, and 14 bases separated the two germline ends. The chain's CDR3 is CASTTTGREQYF. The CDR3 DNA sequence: TGTGCCAGCACTACGACGGGGAGGGAGCAGTACTTC.

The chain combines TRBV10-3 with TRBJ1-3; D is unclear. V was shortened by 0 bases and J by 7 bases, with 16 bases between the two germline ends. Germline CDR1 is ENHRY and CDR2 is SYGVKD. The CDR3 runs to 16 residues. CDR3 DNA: TGTGCCATCAGTGAGTCAGGTCGGGGTTTCGGGAACACCATATATTTT. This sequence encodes CAISESGRGFGNTIYF.

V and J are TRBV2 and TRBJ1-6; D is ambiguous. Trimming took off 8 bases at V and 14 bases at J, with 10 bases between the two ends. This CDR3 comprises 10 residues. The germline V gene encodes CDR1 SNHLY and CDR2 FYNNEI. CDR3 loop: CASGGETLHF. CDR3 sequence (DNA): TGTGCCAGCGGCGGTGAAACCCTCCACTTT.

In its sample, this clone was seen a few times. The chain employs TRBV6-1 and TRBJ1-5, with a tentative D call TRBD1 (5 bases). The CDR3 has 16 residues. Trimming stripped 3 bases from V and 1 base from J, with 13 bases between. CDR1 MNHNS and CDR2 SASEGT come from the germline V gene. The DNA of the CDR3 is TGTGCCAGCAGTGAGACCCCAGGGATGAGCAATCAGCCCCAGCATTTT. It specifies CASSETPGMSNQPQHF.

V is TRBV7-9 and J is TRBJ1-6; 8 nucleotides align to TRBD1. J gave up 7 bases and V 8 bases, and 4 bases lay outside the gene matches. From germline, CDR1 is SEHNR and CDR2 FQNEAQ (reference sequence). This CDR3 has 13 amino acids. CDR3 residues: CASCRQGNSPLHF. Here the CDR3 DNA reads TGTGCCAGCTGCAGACAGGGGAATTCACCCCTCCACTTT.

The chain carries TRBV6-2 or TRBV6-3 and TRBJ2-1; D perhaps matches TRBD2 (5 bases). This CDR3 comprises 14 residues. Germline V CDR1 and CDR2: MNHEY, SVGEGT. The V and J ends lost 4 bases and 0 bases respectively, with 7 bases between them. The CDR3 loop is CASSWSGSYNEQFF. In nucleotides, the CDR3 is TGTGCCAGCAGTTGGAGCGGCTCCTACAATGAGCAGTTCTTC.

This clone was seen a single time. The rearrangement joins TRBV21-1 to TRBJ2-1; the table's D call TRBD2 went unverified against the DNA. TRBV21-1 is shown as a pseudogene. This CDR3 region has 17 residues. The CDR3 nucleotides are TGTGCCAGCAGCAAAGGGGTACCGCGGGAGGGCCGAAATGAGCAGTTCTTC. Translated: CASSKGVPREGRNEQFF.

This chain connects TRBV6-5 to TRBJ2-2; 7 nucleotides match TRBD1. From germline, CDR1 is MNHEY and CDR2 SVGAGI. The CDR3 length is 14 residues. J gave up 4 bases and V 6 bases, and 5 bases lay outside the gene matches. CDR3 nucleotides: TGTGCCAGCAGCCTGAACAGGGGCACCGGGGAGCTGTTTTTT. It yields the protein CASSLNRGTGELFF.

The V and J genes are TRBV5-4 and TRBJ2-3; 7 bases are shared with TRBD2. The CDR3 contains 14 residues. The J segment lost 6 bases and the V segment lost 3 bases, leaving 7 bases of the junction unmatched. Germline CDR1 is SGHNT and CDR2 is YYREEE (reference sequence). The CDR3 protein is CASSSSLAADTQYF. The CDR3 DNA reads TGTGCCAGCAGCTCGAGTCTAGCGGCTGATACGCAGTATTTT.

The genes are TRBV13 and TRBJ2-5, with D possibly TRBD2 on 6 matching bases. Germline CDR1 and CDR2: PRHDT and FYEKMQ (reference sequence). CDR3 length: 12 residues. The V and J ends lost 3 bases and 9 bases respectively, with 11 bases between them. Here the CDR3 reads CASSFGGRAQYF. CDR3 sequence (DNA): TGTGCCAGCAGCTTCGGGGGAAGGGCCCAGTACTTC.

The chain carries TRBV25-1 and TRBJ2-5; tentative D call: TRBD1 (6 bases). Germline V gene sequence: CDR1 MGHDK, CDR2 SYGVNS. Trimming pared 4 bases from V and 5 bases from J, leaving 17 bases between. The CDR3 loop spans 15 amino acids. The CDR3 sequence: CASSGGLGQSETQYF. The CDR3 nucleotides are TGTGCCAGCAGTGGGGGTTTAGGACAGTCGGAGACCCAGTACTTC.

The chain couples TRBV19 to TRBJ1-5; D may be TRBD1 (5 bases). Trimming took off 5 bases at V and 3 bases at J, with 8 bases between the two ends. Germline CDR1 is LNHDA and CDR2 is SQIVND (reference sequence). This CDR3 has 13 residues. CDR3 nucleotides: TGTGCCAGTAGTTATGGGGCCAATCAGCCCCAGCATTTT. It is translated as CASSYGANQPQHF.

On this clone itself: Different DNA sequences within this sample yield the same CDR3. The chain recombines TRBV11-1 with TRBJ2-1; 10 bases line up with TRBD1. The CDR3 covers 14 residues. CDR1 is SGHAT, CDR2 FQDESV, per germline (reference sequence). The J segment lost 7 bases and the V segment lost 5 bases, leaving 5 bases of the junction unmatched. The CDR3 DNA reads TGTGCCAGCAGCCCCAGGGACAGGGGAAATGAGCAGTTCTTC. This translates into CASSPRDRGNEQFF.

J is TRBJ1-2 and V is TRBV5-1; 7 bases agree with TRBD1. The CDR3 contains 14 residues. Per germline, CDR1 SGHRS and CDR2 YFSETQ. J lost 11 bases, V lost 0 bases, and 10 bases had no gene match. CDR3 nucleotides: TGCGCCAGCAGCTTGGAGGGGGCCAGAAGGGGTTACACCTTC. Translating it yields CASSLEGARRGYTF.

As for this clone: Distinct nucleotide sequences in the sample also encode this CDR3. The CDR3 here is CASSLGQGLGGYTF. CDR3 sequence (DNA): TGCGCCAGCAGCTTGGGGCAGGGGTTGGGTGGCTACACCTTC. This chain connects TRBV5-1 to TRBJ1-2, with D possibly matching TRBD1 (6 bases). The CDR3 has 14 amino acids. V shed 0 bases and J shed 7 bases, with 13 bases lying between them. Germline CDR1 is SGHRS and CDR2 is YFSETQ.

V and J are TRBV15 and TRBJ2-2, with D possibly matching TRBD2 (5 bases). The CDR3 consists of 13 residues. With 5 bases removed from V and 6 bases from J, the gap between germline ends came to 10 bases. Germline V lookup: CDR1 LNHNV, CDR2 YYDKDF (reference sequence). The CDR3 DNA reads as TGTGCCACCAGCGTGGGAGTGGCCGGGGAGCTGTTTTTT. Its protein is CATSVGVAGELFF.

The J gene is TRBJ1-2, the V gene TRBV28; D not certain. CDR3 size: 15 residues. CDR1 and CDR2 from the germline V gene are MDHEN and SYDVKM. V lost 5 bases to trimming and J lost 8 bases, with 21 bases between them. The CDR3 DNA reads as TGTGCCAGCAGTGACGCCGAACCCGGGGTCGGGGGCTACACCTTC. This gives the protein CASSDAEPGVGGYTF.

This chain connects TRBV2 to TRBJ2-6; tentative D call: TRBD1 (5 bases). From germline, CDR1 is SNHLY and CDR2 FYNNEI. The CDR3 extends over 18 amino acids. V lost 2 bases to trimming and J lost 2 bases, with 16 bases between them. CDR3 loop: CASSERLPTVAGANVLTF. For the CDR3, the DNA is TGTGCCAGCAGTGAACGGCTCCCGACAGTTGCTGGGGCCAACGTCCTGACTTTC.